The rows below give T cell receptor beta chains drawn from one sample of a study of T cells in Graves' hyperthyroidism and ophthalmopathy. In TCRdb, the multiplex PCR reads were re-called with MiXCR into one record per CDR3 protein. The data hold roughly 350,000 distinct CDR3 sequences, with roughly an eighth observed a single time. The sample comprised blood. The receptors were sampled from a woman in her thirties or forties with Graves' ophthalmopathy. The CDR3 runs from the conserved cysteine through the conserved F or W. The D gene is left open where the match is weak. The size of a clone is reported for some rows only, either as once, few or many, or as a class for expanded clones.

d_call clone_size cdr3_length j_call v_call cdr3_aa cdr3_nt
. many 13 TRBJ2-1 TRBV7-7 CASSFGGHGEQFF TGTGCTAGCAGCTTTGGAGGGCATGGTGAGCAGTTCTTC
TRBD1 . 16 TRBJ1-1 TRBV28 CASRPGTGGLNTEAFF TGTGCCAGCAGACCCGGGACAGGGGGATTGAACACTGAAGCTTTCTTT
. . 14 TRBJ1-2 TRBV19 CASSIGRDSYGYTF TGTGCCAGTAGTATCGGTCGAGACAGCTATGGCTACACCTTC
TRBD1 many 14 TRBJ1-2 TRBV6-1 CASRDYGQGGGYTF TGTGCCAGCAGGGATTATGGACAGGGCGGTGGCTACACCTTC
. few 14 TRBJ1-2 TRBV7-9 CASSNYDYSYGYTF TGTGCCAGCAGCAACTACGATTACAGCTATGGCTACACCTTC
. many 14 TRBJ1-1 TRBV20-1 CSARGSAMNTEAFF TGCAGTGCTAGAGGGTCAGCGATGAACACTGAAGCTTTCTTT
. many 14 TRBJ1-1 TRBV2 CASSGSAWNTEAFF TGTGCCAGCAGTGGGTCGGCATGGAACACTGAAGCTTTCTTT
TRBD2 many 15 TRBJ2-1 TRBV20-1 CSAYRLAGRYNEQFF TGCAGTGCTTATCGACTAGCGGGGAGATACAATGAGCAGTTCTTC
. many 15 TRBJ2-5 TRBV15 CATSREAGYGETQYF TGTGCCACCAGCAGAGAGGCAGGGTATGGAGAGACCCAGTACTTC
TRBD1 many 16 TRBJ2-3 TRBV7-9 CASSSGTVQDADTQYF TGTGCCAGCAGCTCCGGGACAGTCCAAGATGCAGATACGCAGTATTTT
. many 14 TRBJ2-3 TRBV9 CASSVSASTDTQYF TGTGCCAGCAGCGTGTCGGCTAGCACAGATACGCAGTATTTT
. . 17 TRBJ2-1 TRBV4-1 CASSHYPEWDSDNEQFF TGCGCCAGCAGCCACTACCCCGAGTGGGATAGCGACAATGAGCAGTTCTTC
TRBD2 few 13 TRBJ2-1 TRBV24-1 CATAGLAGGEQFF TGTGCCACAGCCGGACTAGCGGGGGGGGAGCAGTTCTTC
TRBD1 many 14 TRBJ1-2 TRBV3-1 CASSQGGQGNGYTF TGTGCCAGCAGCCAAGGGGGACAGGGAAATGGCTACACCTTC
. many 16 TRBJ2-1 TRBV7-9 CASSLAPGRSYNEQFF TGTGCCAGCAGCTTAGCACCGGGTCGCTCCTACAATGAGCAGTTCTTC
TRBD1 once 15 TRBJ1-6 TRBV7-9 CASSPGQADNSPLHF TGTGCCAGCAGCCCAGGACAGGCCGATAATTCACCCCTCCACTTT
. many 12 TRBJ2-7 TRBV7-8 CASSLQVGEQYF TGTGCCAGCAGTTTACAGGTCGGTGAGCAGTACTTC
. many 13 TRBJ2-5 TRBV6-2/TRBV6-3 CASSRPPQETQYF TGTGCCAGCAGCCGTCCTCCTCAAGAGACCCAGTACTTC
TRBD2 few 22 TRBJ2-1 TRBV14 CASSQDLPGLAGVSYRRREQFF TGTGCCAGCAGCCAAGACCTACCGGGACTAGCGGGAGTCTCTTATAGGAGGAGGGAGCAGTTCTTC
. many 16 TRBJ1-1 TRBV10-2 CASSEWEGQGVTEAFF TGCGCCAGCAGTGAGTGGGAAGGGCAAGGAGTGACTGAAGCTTTCTTT
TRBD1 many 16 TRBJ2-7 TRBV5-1 CASSFWDRPSSYEQYF TGCGCCAGCAGCTTCTGGGACAGACCTAGCTCCTACGAGCAGTACTTC
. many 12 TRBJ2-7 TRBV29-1 CSVPTGAYEQYF TGCAGCGTGCCGACAGGTGCCTACGAGCAGTACTTC
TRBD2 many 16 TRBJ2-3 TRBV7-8 CASSPPTSGGTDTQYF TGTGCCAGCAGCCCCCCAACTAGCGGGGGCACAGATACGCAGTATTTT
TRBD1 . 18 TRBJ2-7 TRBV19 CASSPYPPPGQGAYEQYF TGTGCCAGTAGTCCCTATCCCCCCCCGGGACAGGGAGCCTACGAGCAGTACTTC
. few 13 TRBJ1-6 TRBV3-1 CASSQGGNSPLHF TGTGCCAGCAGCCAGGGCGGAAATTCACCCCTCCACTTT
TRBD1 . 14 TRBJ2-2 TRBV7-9 CAITGGTNTGELFF TGTGCCATCACAGGGGGTACGAACACCGGGGAGCTGTTTTTT
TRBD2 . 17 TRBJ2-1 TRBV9 CASSARTLAGSYNEQFF TGTGCCAGCAGCGCAAGAACCCTAGCGGGGTCCTACAATGAGCAGTTCTTC
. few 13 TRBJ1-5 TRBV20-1 CSAHASGVLPQHF TGCAGTGCTCACGCGAGCGGTGTTTTGCCCCAGCATTTT
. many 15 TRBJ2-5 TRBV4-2 CASSQDPYRRETQYF TGTGCCAGCAGCCAAGACCCATACCGGAGGGAGACCCAGTACTTC
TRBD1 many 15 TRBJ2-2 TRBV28 CASSFGGQGNGELFF TGTGCCAGCAGCTTTGGGGGACAGGGGAACGGGGAGCTGTTTTTT
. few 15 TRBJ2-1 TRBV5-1 CASSSQGTQYNEQFF TGCGCCAGCAGCTCTCAGGGGACCCAATACAATGAGCAGTTCTTC
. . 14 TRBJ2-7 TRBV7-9 CASSLPGTGDEQYF TGTGCCAGCAGCTTACCGGGAACCGGGGACGAGCAGTACTTC
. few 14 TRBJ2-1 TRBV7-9 CASSPPPGLNEQFF TGTGCCAGCAGCCCCCCCCCGGGGCTCAATGAGCAGTTCTTC
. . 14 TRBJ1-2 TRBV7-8 CASSLGGVDYGYTF TGTGCCAGCAGCTTAGGGGGGGTGGACTATGGCTACACCTTC
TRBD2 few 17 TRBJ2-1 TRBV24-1 CATSGSRLADSYNEQFF TGTGCCACCAGTGGTTCCAGACTAGCTGACTCCTACAATGAGCAGTTCTTC
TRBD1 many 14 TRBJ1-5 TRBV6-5 CASSYRQGREPQHF TGTGCCAGCAGTTATAGACAGGGAAGGGAGCCCCAGCATTTT
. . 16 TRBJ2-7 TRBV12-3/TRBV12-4 CASSLSGNGALYEQYF TGTGCCAGCAGTTTAAGTGGAAACGGGGCCCTCTACGAGCAGTACTTC
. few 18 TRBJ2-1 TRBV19 CASSYDPPGAANYNEQFF TGTGCCAGTAGTTACGATCCACCTGGGGCAGCGAACTACAATGAGCAGTTCTTC
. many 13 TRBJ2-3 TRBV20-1 CSARTGFTDTQYF TGCAGTGCTAGAACAGGGTTCACAGATACGCAGTATTTT
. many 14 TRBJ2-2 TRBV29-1 CSGALGINTGELFF TGCAGCGGGGCCCTCGGGATCAACACCGGGGAGCTGTTTTTT
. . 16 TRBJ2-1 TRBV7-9 CASSPFLAQVWSEQFF TGTGCCAGCAGCCCCTTTTTAGCCCAGGTCTGGAGTGAGCAGTTCTTC
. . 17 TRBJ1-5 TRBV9 CASSGDTGSRSNQPQHF TGTGCCAGCAGCGGGGATACAGGGAGCCGAAGCAATCAGCCCCAGCATTTT
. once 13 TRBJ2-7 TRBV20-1 CSAPGTGVYEQYF TGCAGTGCCCCCGGGACTGGCGTGTACGAGCAGTACTTC
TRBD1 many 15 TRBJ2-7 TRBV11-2 CASSTGQGASYEQYF TGTGCCAGCAGTACTGGACAGGGGGCGTCCTACGAGCAGTACTTC
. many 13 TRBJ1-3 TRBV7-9 CASSFGGGNTIYF TGTGCCAGCAGCTTCGGGGGAGGAAACACCATATATTTT
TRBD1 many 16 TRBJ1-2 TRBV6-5 CASSYPIGQGVYGYTF TGTGCCAGCAGTTACCCTATCGGACAGGGAGTCTATGGCTACACCTTC
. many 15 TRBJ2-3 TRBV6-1 CASSPPRGTTDTQYF TGTGCCAGCAGCCCACCTCGGGGGACCACAGATACGCAGTATTTT
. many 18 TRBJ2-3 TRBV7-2 CASSLELGTGPSTDTQYF TGTGCCAGCAGCTTAGAACTCGGGACGGGGCCTAGCACAGATACGCAGTATTTT
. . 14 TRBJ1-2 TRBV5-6 CASSFLTENYGYTF TGTGCCAGCAGCTTCCTTACAGAGAACTATGGCTACACCTTC
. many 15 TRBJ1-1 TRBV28 CASSTVREGPTEAFF TGTGCCAGCAGCACTGTTAGGGAGGGGCCGACAGAAGCTTTCTTT
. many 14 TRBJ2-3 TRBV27 CASGKQMTVDTQYF TGTGCCAGCGGGAAGCAGATGACCGTGGATACGCAGTATTTT
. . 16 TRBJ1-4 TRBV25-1 CASSGYVSATNEKLFF TGTGCCAGCAGTGGATACGTCTCAGCTACGAATGAAAAACTGTTTTTT
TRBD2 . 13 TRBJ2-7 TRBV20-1 CSARSGSRVEQYF TGCAGTGCTCGTAGCGGGAGTCGGGTCGAGCAGTACTTC
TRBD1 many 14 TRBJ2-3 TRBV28 CASSHGQGTDTQYF TGTGCCAGCAGCCACGGACAGGGCACAGATACGCAGTATTTT
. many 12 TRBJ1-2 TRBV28 CASMREDYGYTF TGTGCCAGCATGAGGGAAGACTATGGCTACACCTTC